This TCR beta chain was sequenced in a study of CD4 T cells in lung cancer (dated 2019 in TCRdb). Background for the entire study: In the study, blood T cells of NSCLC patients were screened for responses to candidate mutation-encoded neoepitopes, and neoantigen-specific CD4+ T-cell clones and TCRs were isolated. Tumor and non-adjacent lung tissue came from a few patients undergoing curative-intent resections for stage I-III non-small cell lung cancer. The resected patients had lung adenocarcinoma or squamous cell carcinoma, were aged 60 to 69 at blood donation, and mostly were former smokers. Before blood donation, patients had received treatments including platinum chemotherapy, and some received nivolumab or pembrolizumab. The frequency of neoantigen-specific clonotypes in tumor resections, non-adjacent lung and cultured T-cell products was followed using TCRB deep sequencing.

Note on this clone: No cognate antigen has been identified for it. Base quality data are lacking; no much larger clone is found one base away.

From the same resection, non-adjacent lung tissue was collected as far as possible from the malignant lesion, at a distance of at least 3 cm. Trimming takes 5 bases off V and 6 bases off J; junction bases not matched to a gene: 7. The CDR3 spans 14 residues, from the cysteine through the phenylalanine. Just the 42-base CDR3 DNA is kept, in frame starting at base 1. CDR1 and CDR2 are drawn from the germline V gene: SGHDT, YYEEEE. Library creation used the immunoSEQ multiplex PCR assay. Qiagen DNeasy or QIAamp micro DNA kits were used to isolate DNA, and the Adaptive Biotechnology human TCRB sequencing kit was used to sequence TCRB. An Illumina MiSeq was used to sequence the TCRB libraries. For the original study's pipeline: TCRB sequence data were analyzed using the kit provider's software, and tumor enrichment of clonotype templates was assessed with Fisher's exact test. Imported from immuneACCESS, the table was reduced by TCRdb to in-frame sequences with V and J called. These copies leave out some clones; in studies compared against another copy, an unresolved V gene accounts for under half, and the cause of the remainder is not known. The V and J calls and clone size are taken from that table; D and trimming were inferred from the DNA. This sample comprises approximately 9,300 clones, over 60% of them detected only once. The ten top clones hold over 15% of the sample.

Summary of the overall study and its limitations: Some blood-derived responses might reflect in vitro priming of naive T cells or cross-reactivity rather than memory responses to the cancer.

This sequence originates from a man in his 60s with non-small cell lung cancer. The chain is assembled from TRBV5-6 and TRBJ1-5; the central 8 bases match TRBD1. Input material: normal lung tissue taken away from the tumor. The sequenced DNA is TGTGCCAGCAGTCCAGGGGGCTGGAGTCAGCCCCAGCATTTT. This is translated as CASSPGGWSQPQHF.